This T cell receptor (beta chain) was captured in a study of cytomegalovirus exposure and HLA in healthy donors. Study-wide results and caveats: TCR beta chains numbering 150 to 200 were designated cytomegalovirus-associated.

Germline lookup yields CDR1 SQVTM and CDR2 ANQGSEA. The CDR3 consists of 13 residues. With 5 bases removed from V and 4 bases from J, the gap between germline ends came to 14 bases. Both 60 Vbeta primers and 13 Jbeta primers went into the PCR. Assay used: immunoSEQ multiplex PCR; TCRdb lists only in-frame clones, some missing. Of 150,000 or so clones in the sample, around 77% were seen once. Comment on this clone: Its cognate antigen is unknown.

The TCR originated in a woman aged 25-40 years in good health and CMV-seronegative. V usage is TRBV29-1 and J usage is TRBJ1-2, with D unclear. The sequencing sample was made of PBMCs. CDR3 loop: CSVRATAAYGYTF. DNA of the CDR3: TGCAGCGTTCGAGCGACGGCTGCCTATGGCTACACCTTC.